The 15 T cell receptor beta chains below come from one sample, sequenced in a study of radiotherapy plus CTLA-4 blockade in lung cancer. Clones were read by immunoSEQ multiplex PCR, and TCRdb kept only the in-frame ones, dropping some. The table includes tens of thousands of clones, 60% to 80% detected once. Sequencing used peripheral blood, obtained from a patient treated with radiotherapy plus ipilimumab. The source is a human donor with non-small cell lung cancer who had stable disease on radiotherapy plus ipilimumab.

The genes are TRBV6-1 and TRBJ1-2; D ambiguous. Germline loops: CDR1 MNHNS, CDR2 SASEGT. The CDR3 covers 14 residues. Trimming left V 6 bases short and J 7 bases short, with 18 bases between. The CDR3 protein is CASSPEGPSSGYTF. DNA of the CDR3: TGTGCCAGCAGCCCGGAAGGGCCCTCGAGTGGCTACACCTTC.

The gene calls are TRBV19 and TRBJ1-2, with D uncertain. The CDR3 runs 15 residues. Germline CDR1 reads LNHDA; CDR2 reads SQIVND (reference sequence). V gave up 4 bases and J gave up 3 bases, with 15 bases separating them. The CDR3 DNA reads as TGTGCCAGTAGTAAAGTGGGCAGGACCGACTATGGCTACACCTTC. It is translated as CASSKVGRTDYGYTF.

The chain is built from TRBV6-1 and TRBJ1-1; TRBD1 matches 8 bases. Germline lookup yields CDR1 MNHNS and CDR2 SASEGT. J was trimmed by 0 bases and V by 5 bases; bases with no gene match: 5. The CDR3 has 15 amino acids. The CDR3 DNA sequence: TGTGCCAGCAGTAGGGACAGGATGATGAACACTGAAGCTTTCTTT. It is translated as CASSRDRMMNTEAFF.

This chain links TRBV5-6 with TRBJ1-1, with unresolved D. Germline values: CDR1 SGHDT, CDR2 YYEEEE. Trimming removed 4 bases from V and 1 base from J, with 11 bases in between. The length of the CDR3 is 14 residues. The CDR3 sequence is CASSLGHSNTEAFF. The DNA for the CDR3 is TGTGCCAGCAGCCTAGGGCATTCGAACACTGAAGCTTTCTTT.

The V and J genes are TRBV11-3 and TRBJ1-1, with D hard to call. Germline loops: CDR1 SGHNT, CDR2 YENEEA. The CDR3 is 13 residues long. V lost 2 bases and J lost 1, with 5 bases in between. Written as DNA, the CDR3 is TGTGCCAGCAGCTTAAAGGGGAACACTGAAGCTTTCTTT. As protein: CASSLKGNTEAFF. Drawing the rest from reference TRBV11-3 and TRBJ1-1, the complete variable domain is EAGVVQSPRYKIIEKKQPVAFWCNPISGHNTLYWYLQNLGQGPELLIRYENEEAVDDSQLPKDRFSAERLKGVDSTLKIQPAELGDSAVYLCASSLKGNTEAFFGQGTRLTVV.

This clone was observed once. The chain combines TRBV30 with TRBJ1-2, with 8 nucleotides matching TRBD1. The CDR3 has 14 residues. Trimming cost V 2 bases and J 6 bases; bases outside gene matches: 8. In germline, CDR1 is GTSNPN, CDR2 SVGIG (reference sequence). The CDR3 is CAWSRGQGRDGYTF. For the CDR3, the DNA is TGTGCCTGGAGTCGAGGACAGGGACGAGATGGCTACACCTTC.

The chain joins TRBV5-5 to TRBJ2-7; 8 bases fit TRBD1. J lost 3 bases, V lost 2 bases, and 1 base had no gene match. CDR1 SGHKS and CDR2 YYEKEE come from the germline V gene (reference sequence). There are 13 residues in the CDR3. The chain's CDR3 is CASSFGTGYEQYF. The CDR3 region has the DNA TGTGCCAGCAGCTTCGGGACAGGCTACGAGCAGTACTTC. The full variable domain, rest sourced from reference TRBV5-5 and TRBJ2-7, is DAGVTQSPTHLIKTRGQQVTLRCSPISGHKSVSWYQQVLGQGPQFIFQYYEKEERGRGNFPDRFSARQFPNYSSELNVNALLLGDSALYLCASSFGTGYEQYFGPGTRLTVT.

Only a few counts were recorded for this clone. The chain employs TRBV10-3 and TRBJ1-5; a possible D gene is TRBD1 (5 bases). Germline-derived CDR1 and CDR2 are ENHRY and SYGVKD. The CDR3 sequence is 14 residues long. V shed 2 bases and J shed 7 bases, with 12 bases lying between them. The CDR3 nucleotides read TGTGCCATCAGTGAGGGCAGGGAGAAGCAGCCCCAGCATTTT. This encodes CAISEGREKQPQHF.

In its sample, this clone was seen a few times. The rearrangement links TRBV6-1 to TRBJ1-2; D is unclear. The V gene lost 6 bases and the J gene lost 4 bases, with 6 bases spanning the gap. CDR1 and CDR2 (germline): MNHNS, SASEGT. The length of the CDR3 is 11 residues. CDR3 loop: CASRLGYGYTF. The DNA for the CDR3 is TGTGCCAGCAGGTTAGGCTATGGCTACACCTTC.

The rearrangement joins TRBV6-5 to TRBJ2-1, with TRBD2 matching over 12 bases. CDR1 and CDR2 (germline): MNHEY, SVGAGI. This CDR3 has 15 amino acids. The trim removed 5 bases at V and 6 bases at J, leaving 5 bases unmatched. This chain's CDR3 is CASSLAGGQANEQFF. The DNA for the CDR3 is TGTGCCAGCAGTCTAGCGGGGGGGCAGGCCAATGAGCAGTTCTTC.

This clone was seen once. V is TRBV7-7 and J is TRBJ1-6; no reliable D call. Germline V gene sequence: CDR1 SSHAT, CDR2 FNYEAQ (reference sequence). This CDR3 has 13 residues. With 3 bases removed from V and 4 bases from J, the gap between germline ends came to 4 bases. CDR3 amino acids: CASSLTYNSPLHF. For the CDR3, the DNA is TGTGCCAGCAGCTTGACTTATAATTCACCCCTCCACTTT.

The chain carries TRBV9 and TRBJ2-2; either TRBD1 or TRBD2 may supply D (5 bases each). CDR3 size: 14 residues. With 3 bases removed from V and 4 bases from J, the gap between germline ends came to 10 bases. Germline loops: CDR1 SGDLS, CDR2 YYNGEE. As DNA, the CDR3 is TGTGCCAGCAGCGAGGCCGGGGCCACCGGGGAGCTGTTTTTT. Protein product: CASSEAGATGELFF.

The chain combines TRBV4-1 with TRBJ2-1, with D tentatively TRBD1 (5 bases). This CDR3 spans 16 amino acids. CDR1 and CDR2 from the germline V gene are MGHRA and YSYEKL. V was shortened by 1 base and J by 3 bases, with 13 bases between the two germline ends. CDR3 residues: CASSQVDIIYYNEQFF. Here the CDR3 DNA reads TGCGCCAGCAGCCAAGTGGACATTATTTACTACAATGAGCAGTTCTTC.

The J gene is TRBJ2-5, the V gene TRBV29-1; 12 bases line up with TRBD2. Germline assignment: CDR1 SQVTM and CDR2 ANQGSEA. The J segment lost 0 bases and the V segment lost 4 bases, leaving 6 bases of the junction unmatched. The CDR3 loop spans 16 amino acids. CDR3 sequence: CSVASLAGGYQETQYF. The CDR3 DNA follows: TGCAGCGTTGCCAGCCTAGCGGGGGGGTACCAAGAGACCCAGTACTTC.

This chain links TRBV7-3 with TRBJ1-2; 9 bases match TRBD1. The CDR3 covers 14 residues. The ends lost 4 bases at V and 8 bases at J; junction bases unmatched: 8. CDR1 is SGHTA and CDR2 is FQGTGA in the germline V gene. The CDR3 spells CASSSEGTGLGYTF. CDR3 DNA: TGTGCCAGCAGCTCCGAAGGGACAGGGCTCGGCTACACCTTC.